The clone carrying this T cell receptor (beta chain) occurred once. This record comes from a study of blood T cell repertoires in COVID-19. Study overall: The United States, Italy and Spain were the sources of the acute and convalescent COVID-19 samples.

The CDR3 spans 19 residues. CDR1 is LGHNA and CDR2 is YNFKEQ in the germline V gene. V was pared by 2 bases and J by 4 bases, with 23 bases between. Here immunoSEQ multiplex PCR was the method, and the copy in TCRdb shows in-frame clones only, minus some. The table lists roughly 150,000 clones, 80% of them singletons. Participants were placed into cohorts based on the clinical history they reported. The chain combines TRBV4-2 with TRBJ1-4; possible D gene TRBD1, 6 bases. The sequence derives from a man aged 40-49 years who had recovered from COVID-19. Sequencing used PBMCs or T cells enriched from blood (not recorded which). The CDR3 is CASSQKTGVGRGDNEKLFF. For the CDR3, the DNA is TGTGCCAGCAGCCAAAAGACAGGAGTCGGCCGGGGAGATAATGAAAAACTGTTTTTT.